These 8 T cell receptor beta chains originate from one sample sequenced in a study of CXCR3-negative and CXCR3-positive naive CD8 T cells. These receptors are not linked to any known antigen. 5' RACE with UMI labels generated the TRB cDNA libraries. TCRdb re-called the 5' RACE reads; every CDR3 protein appears as one record, without DNA. The record lists about 120,000 distinct CDR3 sequences, of which the ten most abundant hold approximately 0.38%. Study-level points and caveats: TRB CDR3s of CXCR3-positive naive cells were more hydrophobic than those of CXCR3-negative naive cells.

The specimen was naive CXCR3+ CD8+ T cells from blood. Sample subset: CD45RO-CCR7+CD27+CD95- naive CD8+ T cells expressing CXCR3 (TNR3+). The source of these receptors is a human donor in good health. Some clones in this sample may be carry-over from other donors' samples.

This CDR3 reads CASSQFHLWNTGELFF. The chain links TRBV14 to TRBJ2-2. The CDR3 totals 16 residues. CDR1 is SGHDN, CDR2 FVKESK, per germline.

The gene calls are TRBV7-9 and TRBJ2-1; the D gene TCRdb calls, TRBD1, cannot be checked with no DNA. CDR1 SEHNR and CDR2 FQNEAQ come from the germline V gene (reference sequence). The CDR3 loop spans 16 amino acids. The CDR3 spells CASSLATGARDNEQFF.

This sequence joins TRBV28 and TRBJ2-7; TCRdb reports TRBD1, a call that lacks DNA to check it against. The CDR3 runs to 17 residues. Germline assignment: CDR1 MDHEN and CDR2 SYDVKM. CDR3 amino acids: CASSPPLAGLSPYEQYF.

The chain combines TRBV5-4 with TRBJ2-1; the TCRdb call, TRBD1, lacks DNA for checking. Per germline, CDR1 SGHNT and CDR2 YYREEE (reference sequence). The CDR3 runs to 15 residues. The CDR3 sequence is CARTQQGASYNEQFF.

The rearrangement uses TRBV29-1 and TRBJ2-2; the D gene TCRdb calls, TRBD1, cannot be checked with no DNA. The CDR3 runs 14 residues. Germline V gene lookup returns CDR1 SQVTM and CDR2 ANQGSEA. CDR3: CSALTGGVTGELFF.

The chain combines TRBV4-2 with TRBJ2-2; TCRdb gives TRBD2 as the D gene, but with no DNA this cannot be confirmed. The germline CDR1 and CDR2 sequences are LGHNA and YNFKEQ. The length of the CDR3 is 16 residues. The CDR3 is CASSPLLVIDTGELFF.

The rearrangement links TRBV20-1 to TRBJ2-1. This CDR3 contains 12 residues. From germline, CDR1 is DFQATT and CDR2 SNEGSKA (reference sequence). The CDR3 sequence is CSAFEIDNEQFF.

The chain is built from TRBV14 and TRBJ1-2; TCRdb returns TRBD1, unconfirmable since there is no DNA. Germline loops: CDR1 SGHDN, CDR2 FVKESK. This CDR3 region has 14 residues. The CDR3 loop is CASSQGGRNGGYTF. Together with reference TRBV14 and TRBJ1-2, the CDR3 gives the full variable domain: EAGVTQFPSHSVIEKGQTVTLRCDPISGHDNLYWYRRVMGKEIKFLLHFVKESKQDESGMPNNRFLAERTGGTYSTLKVQPAELEDSGVYFCASSQGGRNGGYTFGSGTRLTVV.